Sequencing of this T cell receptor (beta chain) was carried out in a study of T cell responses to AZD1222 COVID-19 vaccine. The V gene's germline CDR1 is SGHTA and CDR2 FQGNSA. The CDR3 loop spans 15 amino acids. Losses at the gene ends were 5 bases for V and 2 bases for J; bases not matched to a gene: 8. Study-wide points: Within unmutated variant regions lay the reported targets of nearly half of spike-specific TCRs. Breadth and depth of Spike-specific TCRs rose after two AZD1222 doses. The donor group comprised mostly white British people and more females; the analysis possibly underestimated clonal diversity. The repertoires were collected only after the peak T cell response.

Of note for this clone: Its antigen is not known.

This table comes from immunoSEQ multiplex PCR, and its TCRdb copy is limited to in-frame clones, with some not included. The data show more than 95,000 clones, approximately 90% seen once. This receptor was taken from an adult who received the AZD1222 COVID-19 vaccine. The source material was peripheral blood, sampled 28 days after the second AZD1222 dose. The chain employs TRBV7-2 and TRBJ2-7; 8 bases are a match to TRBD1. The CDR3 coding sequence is TGTGCCAGCAGCAGACAACAGGGGGGAACCTACGAGCAGTACTTC. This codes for CASSRQQGGTYEQYF.